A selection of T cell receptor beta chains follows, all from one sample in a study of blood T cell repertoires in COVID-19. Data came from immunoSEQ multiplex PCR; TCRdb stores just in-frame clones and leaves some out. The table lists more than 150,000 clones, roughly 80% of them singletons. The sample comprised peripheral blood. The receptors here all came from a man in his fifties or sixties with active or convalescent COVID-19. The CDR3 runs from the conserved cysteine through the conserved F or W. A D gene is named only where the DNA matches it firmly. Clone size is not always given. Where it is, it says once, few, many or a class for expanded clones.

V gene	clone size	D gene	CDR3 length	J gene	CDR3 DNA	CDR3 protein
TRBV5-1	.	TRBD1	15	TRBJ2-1	TGCGCCAGCAGACCACAGGGGGGCCCCCACAATGAGCAGTTCTTC	CASRPQGGPHNEQFF
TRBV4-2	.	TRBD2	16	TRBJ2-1	TGTGCCAGCAGCCAAGATCCTAGCGGGACTGACAATGAGCAGTTCTTC	CASSQDPSGTDNEQFF
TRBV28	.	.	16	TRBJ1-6	TGTGCCAGCAGTTCCAGCACGGGGGGGGGTATTCGGTCCCTCCACTTT	CASSSSTGGGIRSLHF
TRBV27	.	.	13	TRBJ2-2	TGTGCCAGTAGAGGCCGGGGGACCGGGGAGCTGTTTTTT	CASRGRGTGELFF
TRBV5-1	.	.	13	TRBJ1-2	TGCGCCAGCAGCCTTAAGGGGGGGAATGGCTACACCTTC	CASSLKGGNGYTF
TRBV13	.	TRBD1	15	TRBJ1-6	TGTGCCAGCAGCCTACGGACAGGGGGTTTCTCACCCCTCCACTTT	CASSLRTGGFSPLHF
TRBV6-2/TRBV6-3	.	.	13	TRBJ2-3	TGTGCCAGCAGTTTAAGCGACCTGGTTACGCAGTATTTT	CASSLSDLVTQYF
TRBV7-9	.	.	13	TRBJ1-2	TGTGCCAGCAGCTTAGACAGCCTCTATGGCTACACCTTC	CASSLDSLYGYTF
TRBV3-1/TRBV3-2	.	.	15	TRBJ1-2	TGTGCCAGCAGCCAAGGACAGATACCTTTCTATGGCTACACCTTC	CASSQGQIPFYGYTF
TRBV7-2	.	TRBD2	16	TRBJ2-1	TGTGCCAGCAGCCGGACTAGCGGGAGGGCCCGGAATGAGCAGTTCTTC	CASSRTSGRARNEQFF
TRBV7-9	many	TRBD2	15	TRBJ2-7	TGTGCCAGCAGCTTAAGGCGGGAGGAACCCTACGAGCAGTACTTC	CASSLRREEPYEQYF
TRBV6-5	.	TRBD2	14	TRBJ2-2	TGTGCCAGCAGAGGACTAGAATTCTCCGGGGAGCTGTTTTTT	CASRGLEFSGELFF
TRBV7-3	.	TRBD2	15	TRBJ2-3	TGTGCCAGCAGCTTAACTAGCGGGGCAGCAGATACGCAGTATTTT	CASSLTSGAADTQYF
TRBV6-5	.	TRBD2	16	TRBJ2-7	TGTGCCAGCAGTTACAAAGGGGGACTAGCGGGAGACGAGCAGTACTTC	CASSYKGGLAGDEQYF
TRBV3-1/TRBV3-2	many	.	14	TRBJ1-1	TGTGCCAGCAGCCAATCGACTGAGAACACTGAAGCTTTCTTT	CASSQSTENTEAFF
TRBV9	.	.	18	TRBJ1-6	TGTGCCAGCAGCCCAGAGCAGGGTATCGCGACCTATAATTCACCCCTCCACTTT	CASSPEQGIATYNSPLHF
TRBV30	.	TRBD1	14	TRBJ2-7	TGTGCCTGGGGTTCCGGGACAGCTCCTTTCGAGCAGTACTTC	CAWGSGTAPFEQYF
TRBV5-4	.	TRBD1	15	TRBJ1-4	TGTGCCAGCAGCTCTCCCGGGACAGGGGGTGAAAAACTGTTTTTT	CASSSPGTGGEKLFF
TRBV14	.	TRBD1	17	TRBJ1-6	TGTGCCAGCAGCCAAATAACAGGGGGTTCCTCTAATTCACCCCTCCACTTT	CASSQITGGSSNSPLHF
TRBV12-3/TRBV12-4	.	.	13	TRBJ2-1	TGTGCCAGCAGTTTAGGGGCGAACAATGAGCAGTTCTTC	CASSLGANNEQFF
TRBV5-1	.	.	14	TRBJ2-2	TGCGCCAGCAGCTTCCCAGGGTTCACCGGGGAGCTGTTTTTT	CASSFPGFTGELFF
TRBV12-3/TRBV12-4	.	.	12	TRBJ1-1	TGTGCCAGCAGTTCTGTGAACACTGAAGCTTTCTTT	CASSSVNTEAFF
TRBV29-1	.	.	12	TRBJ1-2	TGCAGCGTTGGACGGGAAAACTATGGCTACACCTTC	CSVGRENYGYTF
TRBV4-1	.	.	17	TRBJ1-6	TGCGCCAGCAGCCAGCCCAGGACAGTGTTTTCGAATTCACCCCTCCACTTT	CASSQPRTVFSNSPLHF
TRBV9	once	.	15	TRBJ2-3	TGTGCCAGCAGCGTAAGAGGTGCTAGCACAGATACGCAGTATTTT	CASSVRGASTDTQYF
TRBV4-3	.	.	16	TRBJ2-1	TGCGCCAGCAGCCAAGCCCTCTTAGGCAGGGGCGATGAGCAGTTCTTC	CASSQALLGRGDEQFF
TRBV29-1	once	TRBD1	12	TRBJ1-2	TGCAGCGTCAACTTGGGACAGGATGGCTACACCTTC	CSVNLGQDGYTF
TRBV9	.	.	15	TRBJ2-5	TGTGCCAGCAGCGCCACTTTACTAGGCCAAGAGACCCAGTACTTC	CASSATLLGQETQYF
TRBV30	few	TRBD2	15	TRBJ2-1	TGTGCCTGGAGTATACTAGCGGGAGGAGACAATGAGCAGTTCTTC	CAWSILAGGDNEQFF
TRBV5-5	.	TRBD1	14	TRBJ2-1	TGTGCCAGCAGCTTTGGACAGGGAAGCAATGAGCAGTTCTTC	CASSFGQGSNEQFF
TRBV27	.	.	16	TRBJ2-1	TGTGCCAGCAGTTTCAACCGGGATACGTCCTACAATGAGCAGTTCTTC	CASSFNRDTSYNEQFF
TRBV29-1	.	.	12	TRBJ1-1	TGCAGCGCCCCAGGGGTAGGCACTGAAGCTTTCTTT	CSAPGVGTEAFF
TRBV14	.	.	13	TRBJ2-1	TGTGCCAGCAGCCAAGGATTTGGGCATGAGCAGTTCTTC	CASSQGFGHEQFF
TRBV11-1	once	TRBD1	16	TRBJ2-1	TGTGCCAGCAGCTTTCCGGGACAGGGGGCCTACAATGAGCAGTTCTTC	CASSFPGQGAYNEQFF
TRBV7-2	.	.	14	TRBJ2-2	TGTGCCAGCAGCTTGAGGTTCGGCACCGGGGAGCTGTTTTTT	CASSLRFGTGELFF
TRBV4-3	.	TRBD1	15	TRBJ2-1	TGCGCCAGCAGCCAAGGAGGGGGCTCACACAATGAGCAGTTCTTC	CASSQGGGSHNEQFF
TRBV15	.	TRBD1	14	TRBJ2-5	TGTGCCACCAGCGGCTGGGACAGGGCGGAGACCCAGTACTTC	CATSGWDRAETQYF
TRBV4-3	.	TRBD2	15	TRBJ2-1	TGCGCCAGCAGCCAATTAGCGGGAACCGGGTCTGTGCAGTTCTTC	CASSQLAGTGSVQFF
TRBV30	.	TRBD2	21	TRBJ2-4	TGTGCCTGGAGTGTACTAGTCGGGACTAGCGGGAGCGGTGGGGCCAAAAACATTCAGTACTTC	CAWSVLVGTSGSGGAKNIQYF